This T cell receptor beta chain is from a study of cytomegalovirus exposure and HLA in healthy donors. Across the study: The study's early data release held tens of millions of unique TCRs from HLA-typed donors. Study-level points and caveats: Prior analysis indicated that the majority of TCR beta V segments exhibited productivity approximately 87% or approximately 30% of the time.

The PCR used 60 Vbeta and 13 Jbeta primers. Sequencing was performed with immunoSEQ multiplex PCR; in TCRdb, only in-frame clones are kept and a portion is missing. The table includes some 200,000 clones, roughly 80% detected once. With regard to this clone: The antigen remains unidentified.

This CDR3 has 12 residues. Germline CDR1 and CDR2: SGHVS and FQNEAQ. The chain couples TRBV7-8 to TRBJ2-5; D uncertain. The J call may be incorrect, as the DNA end agrees better with TRBJ2-7. The sequence came from a woman younger than 35 in good health and CMV-seronegative. The source material was PBMCs. The CDR3 coding sequence is TGTGCCAGCAGCTCCTTATCCTACGAGCAGTACTTC. Residues: CASSSLSYEQYF.